Shown below are 14 T cell receptor beta chains from a single sample sequenced in a study of blood T cells in healthy people across ages. A second PCR, run for roughly 7 to 11 cycles, used a sample-barcoded 5' primer plus a J-beta primer mix. In TCRdb, the 5' RACE reads were re-called with MiXCR into one record per CDR3 protein. There are approximately 2,000,000 distinct CDR3 sequences in the sample; 30% to 40% occur only once, and roughly 23% lies in the top ten. The sequenced material came from blood. These receptors all come from a human donor in good health.

CDR3 coding DNA: TGTGCCACCAGCATGGGACTGCGATATGGCTACACCTTC. Translating it yields CATSMGLRYGYTF. This sequence joins TRBV15 and TRBJ1-2; TRBD1 might be the D (5 bases). The V gene's germline CDR1 is LNHNV and CDR2 YYDKDF (reference sequence). This CDR3 region has 13 residues. Trimming shortened V by 4 bases and J by 5 bases, and 11 bases separated the two germline ends.

V gene TRBV2 combines with J gene TRBJ2-7, with 9 bases lining up with TRBD1. The CDR3 spans 15 residues. The junction had 12 bases not matched to a gene; V was cut back by 7 bases and J by 5 bases. From germline, CDR1 is SNHLY and CDR2 FYNNEI. This chain's CDR3 is CASNDRDREENEQYF. The CDR3 nucleotides read TGTGCCAGCAATGACAGGGACAGGGAGGAAAACGAGCAGTACTTC.

The table lists this clonotype with a few counts. The V and J genes are TRBV29-1 and TRBJ1-2; D unclear. V shed 1 base and J shed 3 bases, with 18 bases lying between them. In germline, CDR1 is SQVTM, CDR2 ANQGSEA. The CDR3 sequence is 16 residues long. In DNA, the CDR3 is TGCAGCGTTGAAGTCTTACGGGAAACGAGGGACTATGGCTACACCTTC. The encoded protein is CSVEVLRETRDYGYTF.

This clonotype has at least ten counts. This sequence joins TRBV29-1 and TRBJ1-1; D is possibly TRBD1 (5 bases). The CDR3 has 14 amino acids. In germline, CDR1 is SQVTM, CDR2 ANQGSEA. V lost 6 bases, J lost 3 bases, and 17 bases lay in between. CDR3 sequence reads: CSVQMGQLYTEAFF. Written as DNA, the CDR3 is TGCAGCGTCCAGATGGGGCAGCTGTACACTGAAGCTTTCTTT.

The chain uses TRBV6-5 and TRBJ2-1; no clear D. This CDR3 contains 16 residues. Between the trimmed V and J ends, which lost 4 bases and 3 bases, there was a span of 16 bases. Germline V gives CDR1 MNHEY, CDR2 SVGAGI. CDR3 nucleotides: TGTGCCAGCAGTTTAACCGGCCGGGTCGACTACAATGAGCAGTTCTTC. It yields the protein CASSLTGRVDYNEQFF.

About this clonotype itself: A read error may produce the germline difference seen at one junction end. The genes are TRBV9 and TRBJ1-2; 9 bases are shared with TRBD1. Germline V CDR1 and CDR2: SGDLS, YYNGEE. The CDR3 extends over 18 amino acids. The DNA for the CDR3 is TGTGCCAGCAACGTAGCAGCCAGCACAGGGGGCGGCGGCTATGGCTACACCTTC. Translating gives CASNVAASTGGGGYGYTF.

This clonotype appeared a few times. The chain has TRBV12-3 or TRBV12-4 and TRBJ1-2; D is possibly TRBD1 (5 bases). CDR3 size: 14 residues. Trimming took 6 bases from V and 8 from J, leaving 19 bases between them. The CDR3 loop is CASSPRVALWGYTF. CDR3 DNA: TGTGCCAGCAGCCCCAGGGTGGCCCTATGGGGCTACACCTTC.

J is TRBJ2-2 and V is TRBV6-2 or TRBV6-3; 8 nucleotides line up with TRBD1. The CDR3 sequence is 15 residues long. Germline V gene lookup returns CDR1 MNHEY and CDR2 SVGEGT. Losses at the gene ends were 6 bases for V and 5 bases for J; bases not matched to a gene: 8. CDR3 nucleotides: TGTGCCAGCAGCCTCCAGGGGGCGCAGACCGGGGAGCTGTTTTTT. It specifies CASSLQGAQTGELFF.

This clonotype was counted a few times. Written as DNA, the CDR3 is TGTGCCAGCAGTTATATAGGGGTGAGCGAGCAGTACTTC. As protein: CASSYIGVSEQYF. The chain has TRBV6-5 and TRBJ2-4; D is perhaps TRBD1 (5 bases). TRBJ2-7 explains the end of the DNA better; the J call may be wrong. Germline V gene sequence: CDR1 MNHEY, CDR2 SVGAGI. This CDR3 comprises 13 residues.

This clonotype has a handful of counts. V usage is TRBV29-1 and J usage is TRBJ1-2, with D maybe TRBD1 (6 bases). CDR1 and CDR2 (germline): SQVTM, ANQGSEA. V gave up 5 bases and J gave up 4 bases, with 11 bases separating them. This CDR3 contains 12 residues. CDR3 nucleotides: TGCAGCGTTCAGGACAGTACCTATGGCTACACCTTC. Protein: CSVQDSTYGYTF.

In nucleotides, the CDR3 is TGCGCCAGCAGCCAAGAATGGATCGGGGGGAATTCACCCCTCCACTTT. Protein: CASSQEWIGGNSPLHF. This chain joins TRBV4-1 and TRBJ1-6, with a possible D match to TRBD1 (5 bases). V was trimmed by 0 bases and J by 7 bases, leaving 13 bases between them. Per the germline V gene, CDR1 is MGHRA and CDR2 is YSYEKL. CDR3 length equals 16 residues.

The chain has TRBV24-1 and TRBJ2-3; perhaps TRBD1 as D (5 bases). This CDR3 is built from 17 residues. The V and J ends lost 1 base and 0 bases respectively, with 13 bases between them. Germline loops: CDR1 KGHDR, CDR2 SFDVKD. The CDR3 DNA sequence: TGTGCCACCAGTGATTTCGGGCAGGGTGCTAGCACAGATACGCAGTATTTT. Translating it yields CATSDFGQGASTDTQYF.

This clonotype was counted only a few times. This chain joins TRBV6-5 and TRBJ1-4; D uncertain. CDR3 length: 15 amino acids. Between the trimmed V and J ends, which lost 5 bases and 8 bases, there was a span of 18 bases. The germline CDR1 and CDR2 sequences are MNHEY and SVGAGI. In nucleotides, the CDR3 is TGTGCCAGCAGTAGCCCCGGACGGGGAAGCGAAAAACTGTTTTTT. The encoded protein is CASSSPGRGSEKLFF.

This sequence joins TRBV9 and TRBJ1-4; weak D call: TRBD1 (5 bases). This CDR3 spans 15 amino acids. CDR1 and CDR2 from the germline V gene are SGDLS and YYNGEE. V was clipped by 0 bases and J by 5 bases, with 11 bases between them. DNA for the CDR3: TGTGCCAGCAGCGTAGCAGGGTCCTTGAATGAAAAACTGTTTTTT. Amino acids: CASSVAGSLNEKLFF.